These 31 T cell receptor delta chains were all obtained from the same sample, sequenced in a study of gamma-delta T cells after stem cell transplantation. TCRdb reanalyzed the RT-PCR reads using CATT. The sample holds roughly 1,300 delta-chain clones, about 4.9% seen once. Sequenced input: gamma-delta T cells. These receptors came from a human donor. It is not recorded whose cells these are; they may come from a transplant donor.

By share, this clone ranks as large (0.1 to 1%). The rearrangement uses TRDV2 and TRDJ1; TRDD3 matches 8 bases. The germline CDR1 and CDR2 sequences are GEAIGNYY and EKD. Losses at the gene ends were 3 bases for V and 5 bases for J; bases not matched to a gene: 28. The CDR3 has 21 amino acids. CDR3: CACDRILIGHTGGHVQDKLIF. CDR3 nucleotide sequence: TGTGCCTGTGACCGAATCCTAATAGGACATACTGGGGGCCACGTTCAAGATAAACTCATCTTT.

Within the sample, this clone is large. The chain has TRDV2 and TRDJ1, with 12 positions matching TRDD3. This CDR3 comprises 15 residues. Germline V gene data show CDR1 as GEAIGNYY and CDR2 as EKD. V gave up 0 bases and J gave up 3 bases; unmatched junction bases: 1. CDR3 in DNA: TGTGCCTGTGACACCCTGGGGGATACGCCCGATAAACTCATCTTT. Amino acid sequence: CACDTLGDTPDKLIF.

This CDR3 is CACDYLKGLPTLGDTPTDKLIF. The CDR3 nucleotides are TGTGCCTGTGACTATCTCAAGGGTCTTCCTACGTTGGGGGATACGCCGACCGATAAACTCATCTTT. V gene TRDV2 combines with J gene TRDJ1, with TRDD3 matching over 11 bases. The CDR3 is 22 residues long. The ends lost 3 bases at V and 2 bases at J; junction bases unmatched: 25. The germline CDR1 and CDR2 sequences are GEAIGNYY and EKD.

A remark on this clone: TCRdb's entry gives the protein of a much larger clone, which mismatches this DNA's translation at residue 8, likely from a read error; the protein reported here is translated from the DNA. Other DNA sequences in the same sample also yield this CDR3. This chain joins TRDV2 and TRDJ1, with 7 bases that match TRDD3. CDR1 and CDR2 (germline): GEAIGNYY, EKD. The CDR3 contains 13 residues. Unmatched junction bases numbered 5, after V lost 4 bases and J lost 4 bases. The CDR3 loop is CACDLLGIDKLIF. CDR3 bases: TGTGCCTGTGATTTACTGGGGATCGATAAACTCATCTTT.

With regard to this clone: The protein TCRdb lists belongs to a much larger clone and differs from this DNA's translation at residue 16, which points to a read error; the protein shown is made from the DNA. V gene TRDV2 combines with J gene TRDJ1; D is perhaps TRDD2 or TRDD3 (7 bases each). CDR1 and CDR2 (germline): GEAIGNYY, EKD. This CDR3 is 19 amino acids long. CDR3 bases: TGTGCCTGTGACACGGCGGGCTTTCCTACTGGGGCTTATGGCGATAGACTCATCTTT. Protein product: CACDTAGFPTGAYGDRLIF.

Concerning this clone: Translating this DNA gives a protein that differs at residue 8 from the TCRdb one, which belongs to a much larger clone; a read error is likely, and the protein shown is this translation. The genes are TRDV2 and TRDJ1, with TRDD3 matching 7 bases. Germline V gene data show CDR1 as GEAIGNYY and CDR2 as EKD. The CDR3 has 18 residues. V trimming: 0 bases; J trimming: 0 bases; junction bases outside the gene matches: 12. This CDR3 reads CACDTASLLGVYTDKLIF. CDR3 DNA sequence: TGTGCCTGTGACACCGCATCACTTCTGGGGGTCTACACCGATAAACTCATCTTT.

On this clone itself: The protein recorded in TCRdb matches a much larger clone and deviates from this DNA's translation at residue 5, suggesting a read error; the protein here is obtained by translating the DNA. The genes are TRDV2 and TRDJ1; 10 nucleotides align to TRDD3. CDR1 is GEAIGNYY and CDR2 is EKD in the germline V gene. CDR3 length equals 19 residues. V lost 3 bases to trimming and J lost 2 bases; unmatched junction nucleotides: 17. The CDR3 region is CACDAVGSEGDTRTDKLIF. CDR3 nucleotides: TGTGCCTGTGACGCCGTGGGTTCCGAGGGGGATACGAGAACCGATAAACTCATCTTT.

This clone was found a few times. A read error is likely here: a far larger clone is one base away. Other DNA sequences in the same sample also yield this CDR3. CDR3 nucleotides: TGTGCCTGTGACACCGTTGGGAAGACCGATAAACTCATCTTC. It specifies CACDTVGKTDKLIF. The chain joins TRDV2 to TRDJ1; D unresolved. CDR3 size: 14 residues. The germline CDR1 and CDR2 sequences are GEAIGNYY and EKD.

This clone was observed a handful of times. TCRdb lists the protein of a much larger clone for this DNA, which differs at residue 5, so this is likely a read error; the protein given here is translated from the DNA itself. This chain connects TRDV2 to TRDJ1; D may be TRDD3 (6 bases). Germline-derived CDR1 and CDR2 are GEAIGNYY and EKD. The V and J ends lost 3 bases and 0 bases respectively, with 16 bases between them. This CDR3 spans 16 amino acids. The CDR3 protein is CACDSLGSPYTDKLIF. CDR3 DNA: TGTGCCTGTGACTCCCTGGGGTCCCCTTACACCGATAAACTCATCTTT.

This clone has just a few counts. For this DNA, TCRdb reports the protein of a much larger clone, which diverges at residue 7, most likely from a read error; the protein presented here is translated directly from the DNA. The chain links TRDV2 to TRDJ3; D unclear. The length of the CDR3 is 18 residues. The V gene lost 0 bases and the J gene lost 0 bases, with 11 bases spanning the gap. Germline CDR1 is GEAIGNYY and CDR2 is EKD. The DNA for the CDR3 is TGTGCCTGTGACACCGAGCGGGAGAGCTCCTGGGACACCCGACAGATGTTTTTC. It specifies CACDTERESSWDTRQMFF.

There are a few counts of this clone. TCRdb pairs this DNA with a much larger clone's protein that differs at residue 3, likely a read error; the protein shown was translated from the DNA. V gene TRDV2 combines with J gene TRDJ1; D remains ambiguous. Germline-derived CDR1 and CDR2 are GEAIGNYY and EKD. The CDR3 runs to 15 residues. The CDR3 bases are TGTGCCGGTGACACCATTGTGCCGCGGGGCGATAAACTCATCTTT. This gives the protein CAGDTIVPRGDKLIF.

Only a few counts were recorded for this clone. The likely explanation is a read error, given a far larger clone one base away. The sample has other DNA sequences that encode this CDR3 too. The rearrangement uses TRDV2 and TRDJ2, with no clear D. Per germline, CDR1 GEAIGNYY and CDR2 EKD. Trimming shortened V by 8 bases and J by 11 bases, and 11 bases separated the two germline ends. The CDR3 is made up of 10 amino acids. The CDR3 bases are TGTGCCTCGTTGGAGGCCCAACTCTTCTTT. Its translation is CASLEAQLFF.

The J gene is TRDJ1, the V gene TRDV2, with 11 bases aligning to TRDD3. CDR1 is GEAIGNYY, CDR2 EKD, per germline. This CDR3 has 15 amino acids. V lost 1 base, J lost 8 bases, and 8 bases stayed unmatched. The CDR3 sequence: CACDTLGDTSGKLIF. CDR3 sequence (DNA): TGTGCCTGTGACACGCTGGGGGATACATCAGGGAAACTCATCTTT.

This clone is classed as large. Other DNA sequences of this sample code for an identical CDR3. The chain employs TRDV2 and TRDJ1, with 13 bases that match TRDD3. J was trimmed by 1 base and V by 3 bases; bases with no gene match: 13. CDR1 and CDR2 (germline): GEAIGNYY, EKD. The CDR3 is 19 residues long. The CDR3 DNA sequence: TGTGCCTGTGACTCCGTACTGGGGGATACGCTGGTTACCACCGATAAACTCATCTTT. This sequence encodes CACDSVLGDTLVTTDKLIF.

Concerning this clone: Only one base separates this from a far larger clonotype, so it likely reflects a read error. Other DNA sequences in this specimen translate into the identical CDR3. The rearrangement uses TRDV2 and TRDJ1; 12 nucleotides align to TRDD3. The germline V gene encodes CDR1 GEAIGNYY and CDR2 EKD. The CDR3 extends over 17 amino acids. The V and J ends lost 2 bases and 0 bases, in that order; junction bases with no gene match: 6. The CDR3 protein is CACDKLGDTRYTDKLIF. CDR3 sequence (DNA): TGTGCCTGTGACAAACTGGGGGATACACGGTACACCGATAAACTCATCTTT.

To note about this clone: TCRdb has a much larger clone's protein, which differs at residue 8 from the translation of this DNA, likely because of a read error; what is shown is the protein translated from the DNA. The chain couples TRDV2 to TRDJ1; 11 bases align to TRDD3. This CDR3 contains 20 residues. Germline CDR1 is GEAIGNYY and CDR2 is EKD. Losses at the gene ends were 3 bases for V and 1 base for J; bases not matched to a gene: 18. CDR3 amino acids: CACDLMSSGLGDTSTDKLIF. The CDR3 nucleotides read TGTGCCTGTGACTTGATGTCGTCGGGGCTGGGGGATACATCCACCGATAAACTCATCTTT.

This clone was counted a few times. This is likely an artifact of a read error, given a far larger clone one base away. The same CDR3 is also encoded by other DNA sequences in this sample. This chain connects TRDV2 to TRDJ1, with 11 bases identical to TRDD3. The germline CDR1 and CDR2 sequences are GEAIGNYY and EKD. The CDR3 consists of 18 residues. V gave up 2 bases and J gave up 1 base; unmatched junction bases: 11. As DNA, the CDR3 is TGTGCCTGTGACAGCCTAAAGCTGGGGGATACTCGCACCGATAAACTCATCTTT. This encodes CACDSLKLGDTRTDKLIF.

The chain links TRDV2 to TRDJ1, with 11 bases identical to TRDD3. Germline V gene data show CDR1 as GEAIGNYY and CDR2 as EKD. J was trimmed by 0 bases and V by 3 bases; bases with no gene match: 20. The CDR3 loop spans 21 amino acids. CDR3 sequence (DNA): TGTGCCTGTGACGACATACTGGGGGATAGGCCCACAGGCCCGTACACCGATAAACTCATCTTT. Residues: CACDDILGDRPTGPYTDKLIF.

This clone was found a few times. A read error likely explains this, since a far larger clone differs by one base. The identical CDR3 is also encoded by other nucleotide sequences in the sample. The chain uses TRDV2 and TRDJ1; TRDD3 aligns across 11 bases. J gave up 1 base and V 3 bases, and 18 bases lay outside the gene matches. The CDR3 sequence is 20 residues long. From germline, CDR1 is GEAIGNYY and CDR2 EKD. The chain's CDR3 is CACDLMSAGLGDTSTDKLIF. Written as DNA, the CDR3 is TGTGCCTGTGACTTGATGTCGGCGGGTCTGGGGGATACATCCACCGATAAACTCATCTTT.

This clone has a handful of counts. TCRdb shows a much larger clone's protein in place of this DNA's translation, and the two differ at residue 12, likely through a read error; the protein shown is translated from the DNA. The chain links TRDV2 to TRDJ1, with TRDD3 as a possible D gene (6 bases). CDR1 is GEAIGNYY and CDR2 is EKD in the germline V gene. The CDR3 is 16 amino acids. CDR3 sequence: CACDTLGSPYTNKLIF. The CDR3 DNA is TGTGCCTGTGACACCCTGGGGTCCCCTTACACCAATAAACTCATCTTT.

This clone has more than one count but fewer than ten. TCRdb records a much larger clone's protein for this DNA, with a difference at residue 10 that likely arises from a read error; the protein given is the translation of the DNA. This chain links TRDV2 with TRDJ1; D unclear. Trimming removed 4 bases from V and 3 bases from J, with 17 bases in between. The CDR3 sequence is 15 residues long. Germline V gives CDR1 GEAIGNYY, CDR2 EKD. In nucleotides, the CDR3 is TGTGCCTGTGATCTCATGTACCCGATCCCCGATAAACTCATCTTT. It specifies CACDLMYPIPDKLIF.

A note on this clone: The mismatch at residue 8 between this DNA's translation and the TCRdb protein of a much larger clone likely reflects a read error; the protein shown is translated from the DNA. The J gene is TRDJ1, the V gene TRDV2; TRDD3 matches at 9 bases. The CDR3 runs to 17 residues. Germline V gene sequence: CDR1 GEAIGNYY, CDR2 EKD. With 0 bases clipped from V and 2 bases from J, the junction kept 9 bases outside the gene matches. The CDR3 region has the DNA TGTGCCTGTGACACCGTAAGTAGGGGATACGCTACCGATAAACTCATCTTT. It translates to CACDTVSRGYATDKLIF.

On this clone: The protein given by TCRdb reflects a much larger clone and differs at residue 3 from this DNA's translation, likely from a read error; the protein shown is the DNA's translation. This chain links TRDV2 with TRDJ1, with D perhaps being TRDD2 or TRDD3 (7 bases each). Germline loops: CDR1 GEAIGNYY, CDR2 EKD. This CDR3 has 19 residues. CDR3 residues: CASDTAGFPTGAYGDKLIF. CDR3 bases: TGTGCCAGTGACACGGCGGGCTTTCCTACTGGGGCTTATGGCGATAAACTCATCTTT.

Regarding this clone: The protein that TCRdb holds for this DNA derives from a much larger clone and differs from the translated DNA at residue 7, which likely indicates a read error; the protein shown here is translated from the DNA. This chain joins TRDV2 and TRDJ1; 10 nucleotides agree with TRDD3. Germline V gene sequence: CDR1 GEAIGNYY, CDR2 EKD. V was clipped by 2 bases and J by 2 bases; unmatched bases: 16. The CDR3 has 19 amino acids. CDR3 in amino acids: CACDRLTPPALGDTDKLIF. CDR3 DNA sequence: TGTGCCTGTGACAGGCTTACCCCGCCTGCACTGGGGGATACCGATAAACTCATCTTT.

A few counts support this clone. TCRdb lists the protein of a much larger clone for this DNA, which differs at residue 15, so this is likely a read error; the protein given here is translated from the DNA itself. The rearrangement joins TRDV2 to TRDJ1; 12 nucleotides match TRDD3. There are 17 residues in the CDR3. Germline CDR1 reads GEAIGNYY; CDR2 reads EKD. The DNA for the CDR3 is TGTGCCTGTGACAAACTGGGGGATACCCGGTACACCGATAAATTCATCTTT. Translating it yields CACDKLGDTRYTDKFIF.

As regards this clone: TCRdb assigns this DNA the protein of a much larger clone, which departs from its translation at residue 9; this likely reflects a read error, and the protein shown comes from translating the DNA. This chain joins TRDV2 and TRDJ1, with D perhaps TRDD3 (6 bases). The CDR3 is made up of 15 amino acids. Per the germline V gene, CDR1 is GEAIGNYY and CDR2 is EKD. Trimming left V 0 bases short and J 8 bases short, with 18 bases between. CDR3 nucleotide sequence: TGTGCCTGTGACACCCTGACTGGGAGATACGAAAAACTCATCTTT. It encodes CACDTLTGRYEKLIF.

A word on this clone: Translating this DNA gives a protein that differs at residue 4 from the TCRdb one, which belongs to a much larger clone; a read error is likely, and the protein shown is this translation. This chain joins TRDV2 and TRDJ1; TRDD3 matches at 13 bases. V trimming: 5 bases; J trimming: 1 base; junction bases outside the gene matches: 15. Germline V CDR1 and CDR2: GEAIGNYY, EKD. The CDR3 contains 19 residues. This chain's CDR3 is CACASVLGDTLVTTDKLIF. The CDR3 DNA follows: TGTGCCTGTGCCTCCGTACTGGGGGATACGCTGGTTACCACCGATAAACTCATCTTT.

A few counts support this clone. For this DNA, TCRdb reports the protein of a much larger clone, which diverges at residue 4, most likely from a read error; the protein presented here is translated directly from the DNA. The chain has TRDV2 and TRDJ1; a possible D gene is TRDD2 (5 bases). CDR3 length: 15 residues. From germline, CDR1 is GEAIGNYY and CDR2 EKD. The CDR3 nucleotides are TGTGCCTGTGGCACCCTACTAAACCACACCGATAAACTCATCTTT. It translates to CACGTLLNHTDKLIF.

Points on this clone: The protein given by TCRdb reflects a much larger clone and differs at residue 14 from this DNA's translation, likely from a read error; the protein shown is the DNA's translation. Distinct nucleotide sequences in the sample also encode this CDR3. This chain connects TRDV2 to TRDJ1; 12 bases line up with TRDD3. The V gene's germline CDR1 is GEAIGNYY and CDR2 EKD. CDR3 size: 18 residues. The CDR3: CACDTLFTGGYHTEKLIF. CDR3 sequence (DNA): TGTGCCTGTGACACTCTCTTTACTGGGGGATACCACACCGAGAAACTCATCTTT.

By its share, this clone is medium-sized (0.01 to 0.1%). Translating this DNA gives a protein that differs at residue 7 from the TCRdb one, which belongs to a much larger clone; a read error is likely, and the protein shown is this translation. The rearrangement joins TRDV2 to TRDJ1, with 11 bases aligning to TRDD3. CDR3 length equals 20 residues. V was pared by 3 bases and J by 1 base, with 18 bases of the junction left unmatched. Germline V gene lookup returns CDR1 GEAIGNYY and CDR2 EKD. The CDR3 sequence is CACDLMAAGLGDTSTDKLIF. Here the CDR3 DNA reads TGTGCCTGTGACTTGATGGCGGCGGGGCTGGGGGATACATCCACCGATAAACTCATCTTT.

Concerning this clone: TCRdb has a much larger clone's protein, which differs at residue 4 from the translation of this DNA, likely because of a read error; what is shown is the protein translated from the DNA. The gene calls are TRDV2 and TRDJ1; a possible D gene is TRDD3 (6 bases). The CDR3 covers 19 residues. Germline lookup yields CDR1 GEAIGNYY and CDR2 EKD. Here the CDR3 DNA reads TGTGCCTGTGCCACCGTCTCAAGGCTCGGGGATCGGAGGACCGATAAACTCATCTTT. Translating gives CACATVSRLGDRRTDKLIF.